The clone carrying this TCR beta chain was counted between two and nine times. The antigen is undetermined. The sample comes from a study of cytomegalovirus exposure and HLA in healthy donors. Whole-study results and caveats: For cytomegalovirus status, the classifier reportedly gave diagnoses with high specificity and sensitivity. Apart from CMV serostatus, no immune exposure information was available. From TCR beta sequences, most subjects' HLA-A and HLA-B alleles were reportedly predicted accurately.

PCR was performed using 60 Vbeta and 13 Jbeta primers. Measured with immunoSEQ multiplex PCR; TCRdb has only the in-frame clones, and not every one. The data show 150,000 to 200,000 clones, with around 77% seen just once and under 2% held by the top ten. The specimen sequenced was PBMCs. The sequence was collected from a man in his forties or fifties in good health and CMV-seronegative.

The CDR3 coding sequence is TGCGCCAGCAGCTTGGGACAGGGTGCGGGTCAGCCCCAGCATTTT. Translating it yields CASSLGQGAGQPQHF. The chain links TRBV5-1 to TRBJ1-5; TRBD1 matches at 7 bases. This CDR3 contains 15 residues. Germline V gene lookup returns CDR1 SGHRS and CDR2 YFSETQ. Unmatched junction bases numbered 6, after V lost 0 bases and J lost 6 bases.